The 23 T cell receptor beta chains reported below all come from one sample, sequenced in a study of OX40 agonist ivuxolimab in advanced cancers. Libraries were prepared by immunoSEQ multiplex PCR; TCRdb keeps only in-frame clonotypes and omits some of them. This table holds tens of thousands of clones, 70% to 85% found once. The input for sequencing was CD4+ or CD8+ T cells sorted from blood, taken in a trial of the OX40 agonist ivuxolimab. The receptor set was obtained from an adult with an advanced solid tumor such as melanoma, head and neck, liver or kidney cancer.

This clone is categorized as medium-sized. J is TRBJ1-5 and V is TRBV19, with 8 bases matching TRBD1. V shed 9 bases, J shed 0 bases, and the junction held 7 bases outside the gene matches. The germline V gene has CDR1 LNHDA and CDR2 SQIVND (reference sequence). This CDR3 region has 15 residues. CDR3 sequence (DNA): TGTGCCAGCAATACAGGGGGGGATAGCAATCAGCCCCAGCATTTT. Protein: CASNTGGDSNQPQHF.

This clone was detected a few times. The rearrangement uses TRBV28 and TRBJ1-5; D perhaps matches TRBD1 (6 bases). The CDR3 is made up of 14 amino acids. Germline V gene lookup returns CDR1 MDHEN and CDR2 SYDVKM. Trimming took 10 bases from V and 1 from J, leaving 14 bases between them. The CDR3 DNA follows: TGTGCCACCTACAGGGTCATAAGCAATCAGCCCCAGCATTTT. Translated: CATYRVISNQPQHF.

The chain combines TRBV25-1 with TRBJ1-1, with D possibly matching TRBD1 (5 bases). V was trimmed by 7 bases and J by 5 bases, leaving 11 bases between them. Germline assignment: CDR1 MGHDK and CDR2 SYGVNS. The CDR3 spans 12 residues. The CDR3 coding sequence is TGTGCCAGCACCGAACGGGGGACTGAAGCTTTCTTT. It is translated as CASTERGTEAFF.

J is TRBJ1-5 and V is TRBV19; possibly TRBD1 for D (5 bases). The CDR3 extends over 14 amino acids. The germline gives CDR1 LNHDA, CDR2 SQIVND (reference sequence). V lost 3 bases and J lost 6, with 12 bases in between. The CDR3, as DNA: TGTGCCAGTAGTATTGAAGGGGTAGGTCAGCCCCAGCATTTT. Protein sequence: CASSIEGVGQPQHF.

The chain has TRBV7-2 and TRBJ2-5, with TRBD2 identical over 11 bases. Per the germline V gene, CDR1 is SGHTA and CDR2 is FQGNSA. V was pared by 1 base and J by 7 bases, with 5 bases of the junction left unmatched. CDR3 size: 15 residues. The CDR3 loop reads CASSLVSTSGGTQYF. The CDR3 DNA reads TGTGCCAGCAGCTTAGTCTCTACTAGCGGGGGGACCCAGTACTTC.

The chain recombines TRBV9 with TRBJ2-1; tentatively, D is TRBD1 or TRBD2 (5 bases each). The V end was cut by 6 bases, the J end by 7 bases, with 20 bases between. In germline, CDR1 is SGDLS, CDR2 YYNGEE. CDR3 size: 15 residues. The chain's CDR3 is CASTEGFYHTNEQFF. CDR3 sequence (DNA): TGTGCCAGCACAGAGGGGTTTTACCACACGAATGAGCAGTTCTTC.

CDR3 region: CASSPMNSPLHF. The CDR3 nucleotides read TGTGCCAGCAGTCCGATGAATTCACCCCTCCACTTT. J is TRBJ1-6 and V is TRBV27, with D unclear. The CDR3 covers 12 residues. CDR1 and CDR2 from the germline V gene are MNHEY and SMNVEV (reference sequence). Trimming stripped 5 bases from V and 7 bases from J, with 6 bases between.

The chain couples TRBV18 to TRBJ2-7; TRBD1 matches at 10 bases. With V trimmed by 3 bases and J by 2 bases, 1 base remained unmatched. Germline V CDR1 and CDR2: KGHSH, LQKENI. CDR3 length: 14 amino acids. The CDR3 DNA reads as TGTGCCAGCTCACCTGGACAGGGGGCCTACGAGCAGTACGTC. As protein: CASSPGQGAYEQYV.

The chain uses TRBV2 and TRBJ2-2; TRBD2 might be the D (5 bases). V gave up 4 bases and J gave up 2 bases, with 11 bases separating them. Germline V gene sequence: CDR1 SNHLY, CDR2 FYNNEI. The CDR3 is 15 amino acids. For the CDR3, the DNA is TGTGCCAGCAGTGGCGGCGGGTTTAACACCGGGGAGCTGTTTTTT. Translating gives CASSGGGFNTGELFF.

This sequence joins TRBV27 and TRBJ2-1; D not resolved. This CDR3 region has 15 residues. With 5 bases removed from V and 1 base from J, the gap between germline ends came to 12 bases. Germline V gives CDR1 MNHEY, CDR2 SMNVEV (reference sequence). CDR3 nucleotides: TGTGCCAGCAGTAATCCTAGTTCTTCCTACAATGAGCAGTTCTTC. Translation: CASSNPSSSYNEQFF.

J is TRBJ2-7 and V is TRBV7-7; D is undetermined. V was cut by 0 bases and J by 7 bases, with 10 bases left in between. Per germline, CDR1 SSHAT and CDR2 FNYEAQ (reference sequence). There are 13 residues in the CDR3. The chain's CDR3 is CASSLAEDREQYF. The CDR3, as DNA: TGTGCCAGCAGCTTAGCGGAAGATAGAGAGCAGTACTTC.

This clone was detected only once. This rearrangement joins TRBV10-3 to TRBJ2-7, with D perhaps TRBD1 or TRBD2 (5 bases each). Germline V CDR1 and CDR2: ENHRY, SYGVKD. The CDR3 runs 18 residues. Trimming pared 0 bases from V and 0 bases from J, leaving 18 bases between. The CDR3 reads CAISESTALRDLSYEQYF. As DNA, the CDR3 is TGTGCCATCAGTGAGTCAACCGCACTCCGGGACCTCTCCTACGAGCAGTACTTC.

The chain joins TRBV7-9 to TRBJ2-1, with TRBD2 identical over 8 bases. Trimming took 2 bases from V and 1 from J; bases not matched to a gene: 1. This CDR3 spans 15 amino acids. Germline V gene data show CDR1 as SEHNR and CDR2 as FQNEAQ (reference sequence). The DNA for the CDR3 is TGTGCCAGCAGCTTACGGGAGGGGTCCTACAATGAGCAGTTCTTC. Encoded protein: CASSLREGSYNEQFF.

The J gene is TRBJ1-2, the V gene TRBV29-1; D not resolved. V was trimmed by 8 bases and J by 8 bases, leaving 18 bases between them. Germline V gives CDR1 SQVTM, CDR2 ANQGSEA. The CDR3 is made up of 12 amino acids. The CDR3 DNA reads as TGCAGCCCTGAGTTGATGCCGTGGGGCTACACCTTC. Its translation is CSPELMPWGYTF. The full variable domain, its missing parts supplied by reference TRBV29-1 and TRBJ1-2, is SAVISQKPSRDICQRGTSLTIQCQVDSQVTMMFWYRQQPGQSLTLIATANQGSEATYESGFVIDKFPISRPNLTFSTLTVSNMSPEDSSIYLCSPELMPWGYTFGSGTRLTVV.

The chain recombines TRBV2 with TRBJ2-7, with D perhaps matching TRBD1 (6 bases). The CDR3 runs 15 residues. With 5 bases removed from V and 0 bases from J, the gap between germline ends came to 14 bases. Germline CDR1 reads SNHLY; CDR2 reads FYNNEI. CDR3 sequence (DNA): TGTGCCAGCAGTCTACGCAGGGGCTCCTCCTACGAGCAGTACTTC. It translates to CASSLRRGSSYEQYF.

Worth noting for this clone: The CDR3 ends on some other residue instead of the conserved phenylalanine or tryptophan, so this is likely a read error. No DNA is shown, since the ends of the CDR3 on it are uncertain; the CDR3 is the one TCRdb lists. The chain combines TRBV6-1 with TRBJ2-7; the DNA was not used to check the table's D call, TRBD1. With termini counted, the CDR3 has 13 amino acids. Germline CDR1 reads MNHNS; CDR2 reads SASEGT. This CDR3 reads CASSEVGGTGFTG.

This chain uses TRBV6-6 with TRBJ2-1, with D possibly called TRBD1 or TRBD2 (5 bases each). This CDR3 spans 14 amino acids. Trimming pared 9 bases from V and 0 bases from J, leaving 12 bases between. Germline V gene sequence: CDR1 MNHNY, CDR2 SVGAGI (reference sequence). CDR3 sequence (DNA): TGTGCCAGTGGCTGGGGGAGCTCCTACAATGAGCAGTTCTTC. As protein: CASGWGSSYNEQFF.

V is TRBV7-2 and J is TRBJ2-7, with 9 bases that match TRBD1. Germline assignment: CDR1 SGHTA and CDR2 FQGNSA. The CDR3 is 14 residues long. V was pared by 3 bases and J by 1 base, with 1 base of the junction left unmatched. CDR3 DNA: TGTGCCAGCAGCTTCGGGACAGGGTCCTACGAGCAGTACTTC. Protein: CASSFGTGSYEQYF. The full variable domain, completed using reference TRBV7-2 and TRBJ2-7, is GAGVSQSPSNKVTEKGKDVELRCDPISGHTALYWYRQSLGQGLEFLIYFQGNSAPDKSGLPSDRFSAERTGGSVSTLTIQRTQQEDSAVYLCASSFGTGSYEQYFGPGTRLTVT.

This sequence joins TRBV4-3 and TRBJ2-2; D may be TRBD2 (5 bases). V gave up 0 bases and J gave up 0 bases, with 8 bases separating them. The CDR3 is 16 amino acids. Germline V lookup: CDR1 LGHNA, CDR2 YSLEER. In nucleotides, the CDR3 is TGCGCCAGCAGCCAAGAAACGGGGTCGAACACCGGGGAGCTGTTTTTT. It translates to CASSQETGSNTGELFF.

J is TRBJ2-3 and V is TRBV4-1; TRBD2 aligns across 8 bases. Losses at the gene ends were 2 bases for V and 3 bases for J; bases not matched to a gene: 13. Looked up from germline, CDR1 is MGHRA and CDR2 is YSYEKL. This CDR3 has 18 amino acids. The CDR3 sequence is CASSQPYVAGSGTDTQYF. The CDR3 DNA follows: TGCGCCAGCAGCCAACCATACGTAGCGGGATCAGGGACAGATACGCAGTATTTT.

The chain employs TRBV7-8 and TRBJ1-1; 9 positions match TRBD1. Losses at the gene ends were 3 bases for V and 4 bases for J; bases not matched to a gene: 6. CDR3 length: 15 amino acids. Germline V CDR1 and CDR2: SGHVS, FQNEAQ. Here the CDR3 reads CASSFTGGWGTEAFF. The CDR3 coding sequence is TGTGCCAGCAGCTTCACAGGGGGCTGGGGCACTGAAGCTTTCTTT. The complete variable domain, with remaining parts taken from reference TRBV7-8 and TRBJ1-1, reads GAGVSQSPRYKVAKRGQDVALRCDPISGHVSLFWYQQALGQGPEFLTYFQNEAQLDKSGLPSDRFFAERPEGSVSTLKIQRTQQEDSAVYLCASSFTGGWGTEAFFGQGTRLTVV.

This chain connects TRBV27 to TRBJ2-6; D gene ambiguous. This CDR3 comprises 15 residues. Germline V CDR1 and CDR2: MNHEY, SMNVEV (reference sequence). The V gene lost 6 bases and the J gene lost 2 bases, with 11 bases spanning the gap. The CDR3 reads CASSYQEPGANVLTF. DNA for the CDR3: TGTGCCAGCAGCTACCAGGAACCTGGGGCCAACGTCCTGACTTTC.

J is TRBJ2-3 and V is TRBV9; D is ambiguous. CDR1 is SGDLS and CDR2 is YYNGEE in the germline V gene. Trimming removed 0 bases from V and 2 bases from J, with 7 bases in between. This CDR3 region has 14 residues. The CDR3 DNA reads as TGTGCCAGCAGCGTAGGACCGGTCACAGATACGCAGTATTTT. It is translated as CASSVGPVTDTQYF. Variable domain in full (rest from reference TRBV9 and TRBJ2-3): DSGVTQTPKHLITATGQRVTLRCSPRSGDLSVYWYQQSLDQGLQFLIQYYNGEERAKGNILERFSAQQFPDLHSELNLSSLELGDSALYFCASSVGPVTDTQYFGPGTRLTVL.